This T cell receptor (beta chain) was sequenced during a study of blood T cells in healthy people across ages. The authors ran a second PCR of about 6 to 12 cycles using a sample-barcoded 5' primer and a J-beta primer mix. TCRdb reanalysed the 5' RACE reads using MiXCR and keeps one entry per CDR3 protein. The sample holds some 1,500,000 distinct CDR3 sequences; less than 45% are singletons and the top ten take just over 4%. The CDR3 has 15 residues. CDR1 and CDR2 from the germline V gene are SGHRS and YFSETQ. Germline trimming cut 3 bases from V and 0 bases from J; bases unmatched to any gene: 1. This clonotype appeared a few times.

This sequence was found in a young woman in good health. This sequence joins TRBV5-1 and TRBJ2-7; 12 nucleotides agree with TRBD2. The sample consisted of blood. This chain's CDR3 is CASSSSGGASYEQYF. DNA for the CDR3: TGCGCCAGCAGCTCTAGCGGGGGGGCCTCCTACGAGCAGTACTTC.